This TCR beta chain emerged from a study of beta chain features in type 1 diabetes. V gave up 2 bases and J gave up 3 bases; unmatched junction bases: 15. Germline CDR1 and CDR2: MNHEY and SMNVEV (reference sequence). The CDR3 runs to 18 residues. Sequenced material consisted of expressed TCRB transcripts (all of the isolated RNA was reverse transcribed). The protocol was immunoSEQ multiplex PCR, while the TCRdb copy is restricted to in-frame clones and leaves out a portion. This table has 300,000 or so clones, 8% appearing once. The sample holds a few counts of this clone. The sample consisted of central memory CD4+ T cells from blood. The chain combines TRBV27 with TRBJ1-2; 7 nucleotides line up with TRBD1. This receptor was identified in a woman aged 18-29 years in good health. The CDR3, as DNA: TGTGCCAGCAGTTTACGGAGACCAGGGGGAACAGAGTACTATGGCTACACCTTC. Protein sequence: CASSLRRPGGTEYYGYTF.